These 27 T cell receptor beta chains came from one sample sequenced in a study of blood T cell dynamics during melanoma immunotherapy. Described time point: pre-treatment baseline. Some clones are missing from TCRdb's copy, which holds only in-frame ones; the method was immunoSEQ multiplex PCR. The table includes approximately 15,000 clones, over 75% detected once. The sequences come from blood, collected from a patient treated with checkpoint blockade. The receptors were gathered from a human donor with melanoma.

This clone has more than one count but fewer than ten. This chain uses TRBV2 with TRBJ1-6; D ambiguous. This CDR3 spans 15 amino acids. V lost 3 bases to trimming and J lost 6 bases, with 12 bases between them. The germline V gene has CDR1 SNHLY and CDR2 FYNNEI. The CDR3 is CASSEFLASNSPLHF. For the CDR3, the DNA is TGTGCCAGCAGTGAGTTCCTGGCGAGTAATTCACCCCTCCACTTT. Supplemented by reference TRBV2 and TRBJ1-6, the full variable domain reads EPEVTQTPSHQVTQMGQEVILRCVPISNHLYFYWYRQILGQKVEFLVSFYNNEISEKSEIFDDQFSVERPDGSNFTLKIRSTKLEDSAMYFCASSEFLASNSPLHFGNGTRLTVT.

The CDR3 spells CASSGRTARSTDTQYF. Written as DNA, the CDR3 is TGTGCCAGCAGTGGACGGACAGCGAGGTCCACAGATACGCAGTATTTT. The rearrangement joins TRBV6-1 to TRBJ2-3; D is perhaps TRBD1 (6 bases). Germline CDR1 and CDR2: MNHNS and SASEGT. The V and J ends lost 4 bases and 2 bases respectively, with 16 bases between them. CDR3 length: 16 amino acids.

The CDR3 loop is CASSLVSTSRGAQETQYF. In nucleotides, the CDR3 is TGTGCCAGCAGCTTAGTCTCTACCAGCCGGGGGGCGCAGGAGACCCAGTACTTC. This rearrangement joins TRBV7-2 to TRBJ2-5; perhaps TRBD2 as D (7 bases). With 1 base removed from V and 5 bases from J, the gap between germline ends came to 23 bases. Germline V gene data show CDR1 as SGHTA and CDR2 as FQGNSA. CDR3 size: 18 residues.

The V and J genes are TRBV5-4 and TRBJ1-2; no firm D call. The CDR3 consists of 12 residues. Trimming pared 0 bases from V and 7 bases from J, leaving 7 bases between. Germline lookup yields CDR1 SGHNT and CDR2 YYREEE (reference sequence). In DNA, the CDR3 is TGTGCCAGCAGCTTGGAAGTTGGTGGCTACACCTTC. This gives the protein CASSLEVGGYTF.

The V gene is TRBV10-1, the J gene TRBJ2-3; 8 nucleotides match TRBD2. V trimming: 0 bases; J trimming: 3 bases; junction bases outside the gene matches: 8. This CDR3 is 17 amino acids long. Germline CDR1 is WNHNN and CDR2 is SYGVQD (reference sequence). The CDR3 is CASSESLAGGTTDTQYF. Written as DNA, the CDR3 is TGCGCCAGCAGTGAGTCGCTGGCGGGGGGAACAACAGATACGCAGTATTTT.

The CDR3: CASNRLREGNEQFF. The CDR3 region has the DNA TGTGCCAGCAATAGGTTAAGGGAGGGAAATGAGCAGTTCTTC. The V and J genes are TRBV2 and TRBJ2-1; 7 nucleotides match TRBD2. CDR1 SNHLY and CDR2 FYNNEI come from the germline V gene. The CDR3 is 14 amino acids. Trimming removed 7 bases from V and 7 bases from J; junction bases left unmatched: 10.

The chain uses TRBV6-1 and TRBJ1-2; D is ambiguous. The CDR3 is 15 amino acids. Germline CDR1 is MNHNS and CDR2 is SASEGT. Trimming shortened V by 2 bases and J by 6 bases, and 16 bases separated the two germline ends. CDR3 bases: TGTGCCAGCAGTGAACGCCCGGAGATACGTCATGGCTACACCTTC. Residues: CASSERPEIRHGYTF.

This chain joins TRBV4-1 and TRBJ2-1; 8 nucleotides align to TRBD2. The germline gives CDR1 MGHRA, CDR2 YSYEKL. V shed 0 bases and J 6 bases; nucleotides not matched to a gene: 7. There are 16 residues in the CDR3. In DNA form, the CDR3 reads TGCGCCAGCAGCCAAGAGTTGAGCGGGGGCCTCAATGAGCAGTTCTTC. It yields the protein CASSQELSGGLNEQFF.

This chain links TRBV7-9 with TRBJ2-1; tentative D call: TRBD1 (5 bases). V lost 5 bases, J lost 4 bases, and 9 bases lay in between. This CDR3 region has 13 residues. From germline, CDR1 is SEHNR and CDR2 FQNEAQ (reference sequence). Written as DNA, the CDR3 is TGTGCCAGCAGCATTGACAGTTACAATGAGCAGTTCTTC. It yields the protein CASSIDSYNEQFF.

This clone turned up a few times. The chain carries TRBV11-2 and TRBJ2-5, with 11 positions matching TRBD1. Germline CDR1 reads SGHAT; CDR2 reads FQNNGV. The length of the CDR3 is 14 residues. V lost 5 bases, J lost 4 bases, and 3 bases stayed unmatched. The CDR3 coding sequence is TGTGCCAGCAGCCTGGGACAGGGGGTAGAGACCCAGTACTTC. Its protein product is CASSLGQGVETQYF.

This sequence joins TRBV29-1 and TRBJ2-7; no reliable D call. Germline assignment: CDR1 SQVTM and CDR2 ANQGSEA. V lost 5 bases, J lost 6 bases, and 17 bases lay in between. The CDR3 loop spans 13 amino acids. CDR3 coding DNA: TGCAGCGTTTGGCCTTTGGGCTCGAGCGAGCAGTACTTC. It yields the protein CSVWPLGSSEQYF.

This chain connects TRBV5-4 to TRBJ2-3, with 7 nucleotides matching TRBD1. The J segment lost 0 bases and the V segment lost 4 bases, leaving 5 bases of the junction unmatched. Germline-derived CDR1 and CDR2 are SGHNT and YYREEE (reference sequence). This CDR3 is built from 15 residues. CDR3 in amino acids: CASSPRQGSTDTQYF. For the CDR3, the DNA is TGTGCCAGCAGCCCTAGACAGGGAAGCACAGATACGCAGTATTTT.

The chain combines TRBV6-1 with TRBJ2-7; a weak D match, TRBD1 (6 bases). There are 15 residues in the CDR3. Trimming left V 6 bases short and J 5 bases short, with 20 bases between. CDR1 MNHNS and CDR2 SASEGT come from the germline V gene. In DNA form, the CDR3 reads TGTGCCAGCAGGGCCCCGGCAGGGACAAAAGACGAGCAGTACGTC. Its translation is CASRAPAGTKDEQYV.

This chain uses TRBV15 with TRBJ1-1, with D possibly TRBD1 on 5 matching bases. The germline V and J ends were trimmed by 7 bases and 4 bases, with 13 bases remaining between them. This CDR3 contains 13 residues. CDR1 LNHNV and CDR2 YYDKDF come from the germline V gene (reference sequence). In DNA form, the CDR3 reads TGTGCCACCATCCAGCCGGGGGGCACTGAAGCTTTCTTT. It yields the protein CATIQPGGTEAFF.

The CDR3 bases are TGTGCCAGCAGCAATCGACAGGGCCCTGAAGCTTTCTTT. Translation: CASSNRQGPEAFF. The chain uses TRBV7-9 and TRBJ1-1; 7 bases are a match to TRBD1. The length of the CDR3 is 13 residues. V shed 5 bases, J shed 6 bases, and the junction held 6 bases outside the gene matches. Germline V gene data show CDR1 as SEHNR and CDR2 as FQNEAQ (reference sequence).

The chain links TRBV19 to TRBJ2-2; tentatively, D is TRBD1 (6 bases). Germline values: CDR1 LNHDA, CDR2 SQIVND (reference sequence). With 6 bases removed from V and 1 base from J, the gap between germline ends came to 15 bases. The CDR3 spans 16 residues. CDR3 region: CASREKTGRNTGELFF. The CDR3 nucleotides are TGTGCCAGTAGAGAAAAAACAGGGCGGAACACCGGGGAGCTGTTTTTT.

The V and J genes are TRBV7-8 and TRBJ1-2; 11 bases match TRBD1. The CDR3 length is 16 residues. V was pared by 1 base and J by 3 bases, with 4 bases of the junction left unmatched. The germline gives CDR1 SGHVS, CDR2 FQNEAQ. The DNA for the CDR3 is TGTGCCAGCAGCTTAGGGCCGGGACAGGGGGACTATGGCTACACCTTC. Encoded protein: CASSLGPGQGDYGYTF.

The chain links TRBV19 to TRBJ2-2, with 7 nucleotides matching TRBD2. Unmatched junction bases numbered 11, after V lost 3 bases and J lost 7 bases. CDR1 and CDR2 from the germline V gene are LNHDA and SQIVND (reference sequence). The CDR3 consists of 16 residues. The DNA for the CDR3 is TGTGCCAGTAGTATTCGGGATCGAGCTAGCGGCGGGGAGCTGTTTTTT. It yields the protein CASSIRDRASGGELFF.

V usage is TRBV27 and J usage is TRBJ2-7; the match to TRBD1 covers 8 bases. The trim removed 10 bases at V and 0 bases at J, leaving 8 bases unmatched. Germline-derived CDR1 and CDR2 are MNHEY and SMNVEV (reference sequence). The CDR3 sequence is 14 residues long. The CDR3 DNA follows: TGTGCCAACCCCAGGGGGCTAGCCTCCTACGAGCAGTACGTC. As protein: CANPRGLASYEQYV.

This clone was recorded only once. The chain links TRBV30 to TRBJ2-7; tentatively, D is TRBD1 (6 bases). The CDR3 totals 14 residues. Trimming took off 0 bases at V and 6 bases at J, with 15 bases between the two ends. The germline CDR1 and CDR2 sequences are GTSNPN and SVGIG (reference sequence). CDR3 loop: CAWSVAGASGEQYV. The CDR3 nucleotides read TGTGCCTGGAGTGTAGCAGGGGCATCGGGCGAGCAGTACGTC.

This chain links TRBV15 with TRBJ1-2; D ambiguous. Trimming took 0 bases from V and 3 from J, leaving 11 bases between them. Germline CDR1 LNHNV, CDR2 YYDKDF (reference sequence). The CDR3 is 15 residues long. CDR3 in amino acids: CATSRDTGWDYGYTF. In DNA form, the CDR3 reads TGTGCCACCAGCAGAGATACGGGCTGGGACTATGGCTACACCTTC.

The chain links TRBV5-1 to TRBJ2-1; TRBD1 or TRBD2 may be the D gene (6 bases each). The CDR3 has 14 amino acids. V lost 5 bases, J lost 5 bases, and 14 bases lay in between. Germline loops: CDR1 SGHRS, CDR2 YFSETQ. The chain's CDR3 is CASRRGASDNEQFF. In DNA, the CDR3 is TGCGCCAGCAGAAGGGGGGCCAGCGACAATGAGCAGTTCTTC.

This rearrangement joins TRBV15 to TRBJ2-2; D is possibly TRBD2 (5 bases). Germline V gives CDR1 LNHNV, CDR2 YYDKDF (reference sequence). The CDR3 consists of 15 residues. V gave up 1 base and J gave up 4 bases, with 10 bases separating them. The CDR3 loop is CATSRAGFGTGELFF. Here the CDR3 DNA reads TGTGCCACCAGCAGAGCGGGATTTGGCACCGGGGAGCTGTTTTTT.

The chain uses TRBV19 and TRBJ2-3, with 9 bases identical to TRBD1. The CDR3 is 16 residues long. V was clipped by 4 bases and J by 3 bases; unmatched bases: 8. Germline assignment: CDR1 LNHDA and CDR2 SQIVND (reference sequence). The CDR3 region has the DNA TGTGCCAGTAGTACAACCGGGACAGGGTTAACAGATACGCAGTATTTT. Its protein product is CASSTTGTGLTDTQYF.

This clone has only one observation. This same CDR3 is encoded by further DNA sequences in the sample. This chain links TRBV7-2 with TRBJ2-3, with 7 bases lining up with TRBD2. CDR3 length: 16 amino acids. The germline V gene encodes CDR1 SGHTA and CDR2 FQGNSA. Losses at the gene ends were 2 bases for V and 1 base for J; bases not matched to a gene: 6. CDR3 loop: CASSLLGGLGTDTQYF. In DNA, the CDR3 is TGTGCCAGCAGCTTACTCGGGGGGTTGGGCACAGATACGCAGTATTTT. Drawing the rest from reference TRBV7-2 and TRBJ2-3, the complete variable domain is GAGVSQSPSNKVTEKGKDVELRCDPISGHTALYWYRQSLGQGLEFLIYFQGNSAPDKSGLPSDRFSAERTGGSVSTLTIQRTQQEDSAVYLCASSLLGGLGTDTQYFGPGTRLTVL.

The chain recombines TRBV6-1 with TRBJ1-3; D is uncertain. This CDR3 is 16 amino acids long. V was pared by 3 bases and J by 4 bases, with 16 bases between. In germline, CDR1 is MNHNS, CDR2 SASEGT. The CDR3 spells CASSDGGLLRGNTIYF. The DNA for the CDR3 is TGTGCCAGCAGTGATGGAGGTCTCCTACGGGGAAACACCATATATTTT.

This clone is deemed large (0.1 to 1%). The chain is built from TRBV6-4 and TRBJ1-2; 9 bases agree with TRBD1. Trimming at V came to 2 bases and at J to 7 bases, leaving 5 bases not matched to a gene. CDR1 and CDR2 from the germline V gene are MRHNA and SNTAGT. This CDR3 has 14 amino acids. The CDR3 sequence is CASSDGTGIGGYTF. CDR3 in DNA: TGTGCCAGCAGTGACGGGACAGGGATCGGTGGCTACACCTTC.